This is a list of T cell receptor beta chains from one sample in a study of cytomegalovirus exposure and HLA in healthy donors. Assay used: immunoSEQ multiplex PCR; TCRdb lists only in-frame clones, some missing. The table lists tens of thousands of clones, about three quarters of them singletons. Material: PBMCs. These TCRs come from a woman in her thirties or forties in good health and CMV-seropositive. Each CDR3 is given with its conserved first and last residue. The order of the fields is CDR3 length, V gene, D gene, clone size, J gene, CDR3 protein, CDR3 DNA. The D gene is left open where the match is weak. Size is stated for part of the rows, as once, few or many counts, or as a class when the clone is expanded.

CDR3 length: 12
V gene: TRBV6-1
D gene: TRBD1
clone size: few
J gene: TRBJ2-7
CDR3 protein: CASSVQGNEQYF
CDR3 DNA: TGTGCCAGCAGCGTACAGGGGAACGAGCAGTACTTC

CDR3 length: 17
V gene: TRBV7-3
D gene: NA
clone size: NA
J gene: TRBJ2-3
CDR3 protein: CASSPYSAGLSTDTQYF
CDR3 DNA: TGTGCCAGCAGCCCATACAGCGCAGGGCTTAGCACAGATACGCAGTATTTT

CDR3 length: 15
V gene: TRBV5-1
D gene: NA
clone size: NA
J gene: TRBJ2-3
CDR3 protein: CASSLEGSGTDTQYF
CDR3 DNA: TGCGCCAGCAGCTTGGAGGGTAGCGGCACAGATACGCAGTATTTT

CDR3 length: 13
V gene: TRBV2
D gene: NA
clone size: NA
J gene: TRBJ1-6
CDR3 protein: CASSAGGDSPLHF
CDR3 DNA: TGTGCCAGCAGTGCGGGGGGGGATTCACCCCTCCACTTT

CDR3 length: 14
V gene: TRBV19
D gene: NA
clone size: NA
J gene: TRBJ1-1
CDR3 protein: CASSQRNMNTEAFF
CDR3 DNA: TGTGCCAGTAGCCAGAGGAATATGAACACTGAAGCTTTCTTT

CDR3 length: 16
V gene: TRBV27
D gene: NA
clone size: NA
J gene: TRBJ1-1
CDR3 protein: CASSFVGGQMNTEAFF
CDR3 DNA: TGTGCCAGCAGTTTTGTCGGGGGGCAGATGAACACTGAAGCTTTCTTT

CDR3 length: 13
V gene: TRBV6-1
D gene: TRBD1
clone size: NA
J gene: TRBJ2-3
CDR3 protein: CASSATGLDTQYF
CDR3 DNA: TGTGCCAGCAGCGCGACAGGGCTAGATACGCAGTATTTT

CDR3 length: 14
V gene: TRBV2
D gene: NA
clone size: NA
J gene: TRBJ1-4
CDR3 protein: CASSDQITNEKLFF
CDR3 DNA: TGTGCCAGCAGTGACCAGATAACTAATGAAAAACTGTTTTTT

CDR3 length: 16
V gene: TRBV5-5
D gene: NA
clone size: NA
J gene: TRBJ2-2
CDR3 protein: CASSTARGQITGELFF
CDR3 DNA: TGTGCCAGCAGCACCGCTCGCGGTCAGATAACCGGGGAGCTGTTTTTT

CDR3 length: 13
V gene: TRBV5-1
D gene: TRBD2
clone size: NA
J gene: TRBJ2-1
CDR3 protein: CASSLGLAGGQFF
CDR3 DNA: TGCGCCAGCAGCTTGGGGTTAGCGGGGGGCCAGTTCTTC

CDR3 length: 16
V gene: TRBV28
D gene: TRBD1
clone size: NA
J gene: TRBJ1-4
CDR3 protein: CASKEPGQGRGEKLFF
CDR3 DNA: TGTGCCAGTAAAGAACCCGGACAGGGTCGAGGTGAAAAACTGTTTTTT

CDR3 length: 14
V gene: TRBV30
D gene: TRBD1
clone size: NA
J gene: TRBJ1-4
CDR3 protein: CAWTTGQGNGKLFF
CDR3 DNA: TGTGCCTGGACTACGGGACAGGGGAATGGAAAACTGTTTTTT

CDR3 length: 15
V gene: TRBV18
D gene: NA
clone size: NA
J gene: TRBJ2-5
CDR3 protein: CASSTRPTYQETQYF
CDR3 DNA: TGTGCCAGCTCAACTAGGCCTACGTACCAAGAGACCCAGTACTTC

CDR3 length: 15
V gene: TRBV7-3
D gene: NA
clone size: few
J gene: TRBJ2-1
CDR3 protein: CASSQGGAVQREQFF
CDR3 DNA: TGTGCCAGCAGCCAAGGGGGGGCCGTCCAGCGTGAGCAGTTCTTC

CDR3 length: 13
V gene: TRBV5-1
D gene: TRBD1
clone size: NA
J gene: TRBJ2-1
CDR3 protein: CASSWTGGNEQFF
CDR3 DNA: TGCGCCAGCAGCTGGACAGGGGGGAATGAGCAGTTCTTC

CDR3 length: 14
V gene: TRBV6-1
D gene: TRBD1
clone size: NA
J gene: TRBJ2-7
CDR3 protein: CATVPGTGVRAADF
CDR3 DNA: TGTGCCACCGTGCCGGGGACAGGGGTACGAGCAGCGGACTTC

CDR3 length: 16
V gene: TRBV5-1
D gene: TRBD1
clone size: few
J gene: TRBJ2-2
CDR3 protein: CASSPPDRGDTGELFF
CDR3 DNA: TGCGCCAGCAGCCCACCGGACAGGGGAGACACCGGGGAGCTGTTTTTT

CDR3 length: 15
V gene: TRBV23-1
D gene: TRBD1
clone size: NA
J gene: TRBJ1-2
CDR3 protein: CASSHPRQGMDGYTF
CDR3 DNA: TGCGCCAGCAGTCATCCCCGACAGGGGATGGACGGCTACACCTTC

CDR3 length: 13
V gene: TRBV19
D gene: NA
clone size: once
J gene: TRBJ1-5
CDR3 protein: CASSIERSGIQHF
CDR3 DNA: TGTGCCAGTAGTATTGAACGGTCGGGGATCCAGCATTTT

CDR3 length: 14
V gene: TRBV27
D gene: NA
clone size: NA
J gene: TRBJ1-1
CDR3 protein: CASSLRGPPMGAFF
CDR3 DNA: TGTGCCAGCAGTTTAAGGGGTCCCCCTATGGGGGCTTTCTTT

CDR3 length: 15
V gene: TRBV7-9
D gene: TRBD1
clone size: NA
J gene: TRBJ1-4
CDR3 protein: CASSLARGQDEKLFF
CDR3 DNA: TGTGCCAGCAGCTTAGCGAGGGGACAGGATGAAAAACTGTTTTTT

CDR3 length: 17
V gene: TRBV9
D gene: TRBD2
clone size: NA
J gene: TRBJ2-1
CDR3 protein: CASSVGGSGGLNNEQFF
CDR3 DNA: TGTGCCAGCAGCGTAGGGGGTAGCGGGGGGCTCAACAATGAGCAGTTCTTC

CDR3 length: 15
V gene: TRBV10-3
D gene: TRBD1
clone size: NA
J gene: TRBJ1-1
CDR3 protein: CAISESTGSGTEAFF
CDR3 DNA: TGTGCCATCAGTGAGTCGACAGGGAGCGGCACTGAAGCTTTCTTT

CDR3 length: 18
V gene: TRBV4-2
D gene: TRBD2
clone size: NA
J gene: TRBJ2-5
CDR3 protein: CASSQGRLAGGDGETQYF
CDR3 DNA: TGTGCCAGCAGCCAAGGGCGACTAGCGGGAGGAGATGGAGAGACCCAGTACTTC

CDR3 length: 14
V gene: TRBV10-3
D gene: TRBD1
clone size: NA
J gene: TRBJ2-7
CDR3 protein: CAITPGQGSYEQYF
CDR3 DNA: TGTGCCATCACGCCGGGACAGGGCTCCTACGAGCAGTACTTC

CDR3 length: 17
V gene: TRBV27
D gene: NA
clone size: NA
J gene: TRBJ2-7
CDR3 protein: CASSLSYRKRASYEQYF
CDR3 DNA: TGTGCCAGCAGTTTATCCTACCGTAAGAGGGCCTCCTACGAGCAGTACTTC

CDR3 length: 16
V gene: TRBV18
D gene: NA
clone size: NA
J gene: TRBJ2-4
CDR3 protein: CASSPPEGVAKNIQYF
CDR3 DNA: TGTGCCAGCTCACCACCCGAGGGAGTCGCCAAAAACATTCAGTACTTC

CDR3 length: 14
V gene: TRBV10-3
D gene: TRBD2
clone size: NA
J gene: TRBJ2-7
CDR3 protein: CAIKVNPSGAEQYF
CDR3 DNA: TGTGCCATCAAGGTAAATCCTAGCGGGGCCGAGCAGTACTTC

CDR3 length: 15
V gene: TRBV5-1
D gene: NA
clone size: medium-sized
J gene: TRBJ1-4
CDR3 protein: CASSLEGATNEKLFF
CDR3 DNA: TGCGCCAGCAGCTTGGAGGGGGCAACTAATGAAAAACTGTTTTTT

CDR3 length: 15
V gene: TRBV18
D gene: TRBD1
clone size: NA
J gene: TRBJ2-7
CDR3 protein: CASSPIGQGAFEQYF
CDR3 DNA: TGTGCCAGCTCACCCATCGGACAGGGGGCGTTCGAGCAGTACTTC

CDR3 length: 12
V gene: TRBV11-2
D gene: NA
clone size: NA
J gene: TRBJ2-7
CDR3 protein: CASSNSSYEQYF
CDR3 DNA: TGTGCCAGCAGTAATAGCTCCTACGAGCAGTACTTC

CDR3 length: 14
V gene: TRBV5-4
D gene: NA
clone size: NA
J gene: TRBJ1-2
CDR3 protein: CASSSSPRDGGYTF
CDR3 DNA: TGTGCCAGCAGCTCATCCCCCAGGGATGGTGGCTACACCTTC

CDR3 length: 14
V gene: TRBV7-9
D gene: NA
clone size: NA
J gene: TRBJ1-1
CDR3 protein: CASSLQGKDTEAFF
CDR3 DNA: TGTGCCAGCAGCTTACAGGGGAAGGACACTGAAGCTTTCTTT

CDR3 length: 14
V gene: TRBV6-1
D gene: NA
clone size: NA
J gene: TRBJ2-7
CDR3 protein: CASSEAYRVYEQYF
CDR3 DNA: TGTGCCAGCAGTGAGGCGTACAGGGTCTACGAGCAGTACTTC

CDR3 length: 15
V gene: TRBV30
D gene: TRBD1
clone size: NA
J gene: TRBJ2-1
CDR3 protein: CAWETTGTGLNEQFF
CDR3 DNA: TGTGCCTGGGAGACCACCGGGACAGGGCTCAATGAGCAGTTCTTC

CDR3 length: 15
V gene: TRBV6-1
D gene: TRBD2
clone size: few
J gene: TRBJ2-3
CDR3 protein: CASSETSGGPDTQYF
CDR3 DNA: TGTGCCAGCAGTGAAACTAGCGGGGGTCCAGATACGCAGTATTTT

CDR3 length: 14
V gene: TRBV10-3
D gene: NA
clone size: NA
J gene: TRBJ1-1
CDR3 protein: CAISESTTQGEAFF
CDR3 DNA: TGTGCCATCAGTGAGTCCACAACCCAGGGGGAAGCTTTCTTT

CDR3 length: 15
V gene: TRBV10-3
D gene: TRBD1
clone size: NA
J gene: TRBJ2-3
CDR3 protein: CASVVGDRESYTQYF
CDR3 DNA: TGTGCCAGCGTGGTCGGGGACAGGGAATCCTATACGCAGTATTTT

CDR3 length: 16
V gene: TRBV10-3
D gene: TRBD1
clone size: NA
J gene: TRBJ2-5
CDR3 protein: CAISPELGTETETQYF
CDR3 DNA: TGTGCCATCAGTCCAGAATTAGGGACAGAAACCGAGACCCAGTACTTC

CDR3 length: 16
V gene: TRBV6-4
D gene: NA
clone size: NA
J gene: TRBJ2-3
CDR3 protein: CASSDSAGSGTDTQYF
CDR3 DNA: TGTGCCAGCAGTGACTCTGCAGGATCGGGCACAGATACGCAGTATTTT

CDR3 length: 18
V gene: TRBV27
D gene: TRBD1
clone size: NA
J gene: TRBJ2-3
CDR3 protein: CASSLILRVPQGQGPQYF
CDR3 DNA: TGTGCCAGCAGTTTGATCCTCCGGGTACCACAAGGACAGGGCCCGCAGTATTTT

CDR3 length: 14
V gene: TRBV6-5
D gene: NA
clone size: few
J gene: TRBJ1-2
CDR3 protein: CASSYFDTSYGYTF
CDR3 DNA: TGTGCCAGCAGTTACTTCGACACATCCTATGGCTACACCTTC

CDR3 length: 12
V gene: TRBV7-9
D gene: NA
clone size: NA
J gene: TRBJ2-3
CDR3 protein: CASSSEGVTQYF
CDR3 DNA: TGTGCCAGCAGCTCAGAGGGGGTGACGCAGTATTTT

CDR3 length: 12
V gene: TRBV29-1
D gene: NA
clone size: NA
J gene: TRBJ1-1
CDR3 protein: CSAGGQYTEAFF
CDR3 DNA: TGCAGCGCCGGAGGGCAATACACTGAAGCTTTCTTT

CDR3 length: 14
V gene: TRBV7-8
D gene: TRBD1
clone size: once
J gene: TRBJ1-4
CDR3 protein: CASNQQGWSEKLFF
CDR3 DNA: TGTGCCAGCAACCAACAGGGGTGGAGTGAAAAACTGTTTTTT

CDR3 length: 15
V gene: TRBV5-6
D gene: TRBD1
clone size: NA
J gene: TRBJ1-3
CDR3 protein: CASSLYRGSGNTIYF
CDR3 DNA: TGTGCCAGCAGCTTATACAGGGGCTCTGGAAACACCATATATTTT

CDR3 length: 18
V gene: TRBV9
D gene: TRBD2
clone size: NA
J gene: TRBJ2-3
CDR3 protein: CASSAAPGLAGITDTQYF
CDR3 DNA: TGTGCCAGCAGCGCTGCCCCGGGACTAGCGGGGATCACAGATACGCAGTATTTT

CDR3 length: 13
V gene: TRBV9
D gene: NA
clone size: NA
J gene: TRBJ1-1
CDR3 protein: CASSVSLNTEAFF
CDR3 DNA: TGTGCCAGCAGCGTCTCCCTGAACACTGAAGCTTTCTTT

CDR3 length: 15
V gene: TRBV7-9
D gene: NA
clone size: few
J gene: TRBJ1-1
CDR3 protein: CASSLAGPGVTEAFF
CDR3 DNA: TGTGCCAGCAGCTTAGCCGGGCCAGGGGTCACTGAAGCTTTCTTT

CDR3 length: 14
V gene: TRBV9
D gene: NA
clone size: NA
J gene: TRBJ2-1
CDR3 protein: CASSVEEGGDEQFF
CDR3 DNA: TGTGCCAGCAGCGTAGAGGAAGGGGGGGATGAGCAGTTCTTC

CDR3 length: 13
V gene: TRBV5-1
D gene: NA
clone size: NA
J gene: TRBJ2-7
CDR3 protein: CASSLGLNYEQYF
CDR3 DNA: TGCGCCAGCAGCTTGGGCCTAAACTACGAGCAGTACTTC

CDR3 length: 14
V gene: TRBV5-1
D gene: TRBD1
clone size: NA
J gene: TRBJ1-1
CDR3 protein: CASSLGTGGTEAFF
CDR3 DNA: TGCGCCAGCAGCCTAGGGACAGGGGGCACTGAAGCTTTCTTT

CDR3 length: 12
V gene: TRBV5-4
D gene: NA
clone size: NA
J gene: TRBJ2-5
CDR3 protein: CASSFTRDTPNF
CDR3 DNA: TGTGCCAGCAGCTTTACCCGAGACACTCCCAACTTC

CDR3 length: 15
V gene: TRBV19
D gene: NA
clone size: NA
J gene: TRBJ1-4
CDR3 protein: CASNERGATNEKLFF
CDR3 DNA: TGTGCCAGTAATGAGCGGGGGGCTACTAATGAAAAACTGTTTTTT

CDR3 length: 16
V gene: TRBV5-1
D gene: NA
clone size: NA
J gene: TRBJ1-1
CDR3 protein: CASSLVDSRGGTEAFF
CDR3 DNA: TGCGCCAGCAGCTTGGTGGACAGCCGGGGGGGCACTGAAGCTTTCTTT

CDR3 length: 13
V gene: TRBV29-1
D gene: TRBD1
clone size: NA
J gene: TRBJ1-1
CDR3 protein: CSVSGQGGTEAFF
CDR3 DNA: TGCAGCGTCTCGGGACAGGGAGGCACTGAAGCTTTCTTT

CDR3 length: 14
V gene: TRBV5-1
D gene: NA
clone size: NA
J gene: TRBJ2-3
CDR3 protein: CASSSGTPEGTQYF
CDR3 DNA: TGCGCCAGCAGCTCCGGGACTCCCGAGGGAACGCAGTATTTT

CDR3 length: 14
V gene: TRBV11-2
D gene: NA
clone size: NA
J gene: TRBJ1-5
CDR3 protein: CASSQPGEDQPQHF
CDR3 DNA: TGTGCCAGCAGCCAACCAGGGGAAGATCAGCCCCAGCATTTT